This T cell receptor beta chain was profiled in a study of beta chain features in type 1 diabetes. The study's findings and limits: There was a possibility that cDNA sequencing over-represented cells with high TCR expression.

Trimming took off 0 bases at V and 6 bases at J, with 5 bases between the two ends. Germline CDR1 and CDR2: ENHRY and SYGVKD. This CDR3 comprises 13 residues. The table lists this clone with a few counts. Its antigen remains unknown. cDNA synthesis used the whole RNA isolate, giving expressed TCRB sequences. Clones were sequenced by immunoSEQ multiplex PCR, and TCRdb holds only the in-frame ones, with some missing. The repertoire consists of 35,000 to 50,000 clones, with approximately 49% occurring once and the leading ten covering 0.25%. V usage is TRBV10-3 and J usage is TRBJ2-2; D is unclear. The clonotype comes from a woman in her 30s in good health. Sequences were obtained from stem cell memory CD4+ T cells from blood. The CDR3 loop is CAISESNSGELFF. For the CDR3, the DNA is TGTGCCATCAGTGAGTCCAACTCCGGGGAGCTGTTTTTT.